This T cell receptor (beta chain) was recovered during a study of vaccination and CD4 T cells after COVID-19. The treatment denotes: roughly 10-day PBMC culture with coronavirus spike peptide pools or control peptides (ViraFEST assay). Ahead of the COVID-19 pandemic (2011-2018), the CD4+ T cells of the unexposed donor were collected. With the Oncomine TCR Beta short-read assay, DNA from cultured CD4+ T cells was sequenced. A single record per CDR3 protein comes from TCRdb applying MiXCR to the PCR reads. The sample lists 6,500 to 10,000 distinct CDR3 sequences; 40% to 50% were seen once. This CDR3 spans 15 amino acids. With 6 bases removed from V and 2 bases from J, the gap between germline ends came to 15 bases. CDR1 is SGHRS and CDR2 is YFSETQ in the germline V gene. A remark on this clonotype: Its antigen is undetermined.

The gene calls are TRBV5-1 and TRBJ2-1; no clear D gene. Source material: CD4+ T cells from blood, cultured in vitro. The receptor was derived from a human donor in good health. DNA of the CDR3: TGCGCCAGCACTCTGGACCCCCTGACCTACAATGAGCAGTTCTTC. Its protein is CASTLDPLTYNEQFF.